Sequencing of this TCR beta chain was carried out in a study of control samples from healthy donors and cancer patients. Germline-derived CDR1 and CDR2 are SGHVS and FQNEAQ. V dropped 1 base and J dropped 0 bases, with 3 bases sitting between them. The CDR3 is made up of 13 amino acids. Here immunoSEQ multiplex PCR was the method, and the copy in TCRdb shows in-frame clones only, minus some. The sample records 140,000 or so clones, about nine tenths being singletons. The rearrangement joins TRBV7-8 to TRBJ1-1; no reliable D call. This sequence originates from a man aged 25 to 45 in good health. Specimen: blood. CDR3 loop: CASSLVLNTEAFF. CDR3 DNA: TGTGCCAGCAGCTTAGTTTTGAACACTGAAGCTTTCTTT. Full variable domain (outside the CDR3, taken from reference TRBV7-8 and TRBJ1-1): GAGVSQSPRYKVAKRGQDVALRCDPISGHVSLFWYQQALGQGPEFLTYFQNEAQLDKSGLPSDRFFAERPEGSVSTLKIQRTQQEDSAVYLCASSLVLNTEAFFGQGTRLTVV.